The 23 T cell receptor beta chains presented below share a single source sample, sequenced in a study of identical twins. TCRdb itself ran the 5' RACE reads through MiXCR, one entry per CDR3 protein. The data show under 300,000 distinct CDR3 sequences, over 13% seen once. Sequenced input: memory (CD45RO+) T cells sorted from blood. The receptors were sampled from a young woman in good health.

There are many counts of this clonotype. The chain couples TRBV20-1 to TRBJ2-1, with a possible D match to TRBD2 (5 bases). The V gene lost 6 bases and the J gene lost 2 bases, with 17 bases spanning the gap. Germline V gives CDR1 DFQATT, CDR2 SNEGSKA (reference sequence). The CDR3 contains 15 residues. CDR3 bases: TGCAGTGCCCGCGAGGGCTTTAACCCCTACAATGAGCAGTTCTTC. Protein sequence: CSAREGFNPYNEQFF.

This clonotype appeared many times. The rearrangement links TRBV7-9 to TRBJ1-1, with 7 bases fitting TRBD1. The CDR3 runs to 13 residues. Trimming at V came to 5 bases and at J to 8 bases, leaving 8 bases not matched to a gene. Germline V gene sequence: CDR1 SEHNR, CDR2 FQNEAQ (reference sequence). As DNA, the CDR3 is TGTGCCAGCAGCCCCCAGGGGGATTTGGAAGCTTTCTTT. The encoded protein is CASSPQGDLEAFF.

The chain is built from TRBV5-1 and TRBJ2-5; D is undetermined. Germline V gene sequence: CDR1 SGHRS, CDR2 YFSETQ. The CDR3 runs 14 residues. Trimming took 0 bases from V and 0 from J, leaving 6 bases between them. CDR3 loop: CASSLAGNQETQYF. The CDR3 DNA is TGCGCCAGCAGCTTGGCGGGTAACCAAGAGACCCAGTACTTC.

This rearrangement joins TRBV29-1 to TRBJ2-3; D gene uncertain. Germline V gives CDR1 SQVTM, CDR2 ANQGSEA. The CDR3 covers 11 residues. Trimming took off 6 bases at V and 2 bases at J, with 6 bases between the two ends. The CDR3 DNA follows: TGCAGCGTGGTTTACACAGATACGCAGTATTTT. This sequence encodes CSVVYTDTQYF.

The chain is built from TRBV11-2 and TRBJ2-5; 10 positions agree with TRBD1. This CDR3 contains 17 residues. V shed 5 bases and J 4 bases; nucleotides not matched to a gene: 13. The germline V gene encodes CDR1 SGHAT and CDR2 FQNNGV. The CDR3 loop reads CASSPTARQGARETQYF. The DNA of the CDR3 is TGTGCCAGCAGCCCCACAGCGAGACAGGGGGCAAGAGAGACCCAGTACTTC.

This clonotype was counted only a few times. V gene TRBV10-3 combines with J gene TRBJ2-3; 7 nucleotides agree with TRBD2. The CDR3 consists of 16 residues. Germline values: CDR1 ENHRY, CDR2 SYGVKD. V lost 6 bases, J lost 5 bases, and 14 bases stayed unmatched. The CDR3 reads CAIRGTLPGGRDTQYF. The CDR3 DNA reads TGTGCCATCAGGGGAACCCTCCCGGGGGGTCGAGATACGCAGTATTTT.

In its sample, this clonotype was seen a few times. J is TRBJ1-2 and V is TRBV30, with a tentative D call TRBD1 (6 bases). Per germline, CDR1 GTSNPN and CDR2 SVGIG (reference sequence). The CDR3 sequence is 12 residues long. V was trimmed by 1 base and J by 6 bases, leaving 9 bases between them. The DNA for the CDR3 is TGTGCCTGGAGTGGCACAGGGCATGGCTACACCTTC. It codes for CAWSGTGHGYTF.

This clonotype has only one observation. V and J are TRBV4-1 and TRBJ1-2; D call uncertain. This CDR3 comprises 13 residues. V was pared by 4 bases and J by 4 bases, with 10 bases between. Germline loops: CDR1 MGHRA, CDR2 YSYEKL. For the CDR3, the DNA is TGCGCCAGCAGCCCCTCGAACAGCTATGGCTACACCTTC. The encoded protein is CASSPSNSYGYTF.

The CDR3 region is CASSLRGGSPLHF. The CDR3 bases are TGTGCCAGCAGCCTAAGGGGTGGTTCACCCCTCCACTTT. The chain couples TRBV12-3 or TRBV12-4 to TRBJ1-6, with D perhaps TRBD1 (5 bases). The CDR3 is 13 residues long. Trimming removed 6 bases from V and 9 bases from J, with 12 bases in between.

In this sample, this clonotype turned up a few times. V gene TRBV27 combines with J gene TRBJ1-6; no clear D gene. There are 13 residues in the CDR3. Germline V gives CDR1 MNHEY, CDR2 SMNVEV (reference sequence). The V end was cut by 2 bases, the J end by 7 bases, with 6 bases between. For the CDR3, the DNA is TGTGCCAGCAGTTTACTCGGGAATTCACCCCTCCACTTT. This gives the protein CASSLLGNSPLHF.

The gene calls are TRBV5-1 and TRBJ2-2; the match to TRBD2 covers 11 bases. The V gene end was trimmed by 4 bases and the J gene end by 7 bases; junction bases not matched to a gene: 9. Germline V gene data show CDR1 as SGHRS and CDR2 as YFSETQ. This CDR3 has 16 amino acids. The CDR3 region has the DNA TGCGCCAGCAGCCCCGGGACTAGCGGCCGAAGCGGGGAGCTGTTTTTT. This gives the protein CASSPGTSGRSGELFF.

The CDR3 spells CASRTEGAGANVLTF. The CDR3 DNA follows: TGTGCCAGCCGAACAGAGGGAGCTGGGGCCAACGTCCTGACTTTC. This chain uses TRBV27 with TRBJ2-6, with D perhaps matching TRBD2 (5 bases). CDR1 is MNHEY and CDR2 is SMNVEV in the germline V gene (reference sequence). The CDR3 runs to 15 residues. Trimming cost V 8 bases and J 2 bases, with 13 bases left between them.

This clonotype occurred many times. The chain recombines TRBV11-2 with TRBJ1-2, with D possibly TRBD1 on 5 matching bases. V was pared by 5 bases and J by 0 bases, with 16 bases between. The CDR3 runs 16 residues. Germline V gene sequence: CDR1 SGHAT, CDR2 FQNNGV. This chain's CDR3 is CASSARVGGANYGYTF. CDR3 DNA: TGTGCCAGCAGCGCTCGAGTCGGGGGAGCTAACTATGGCTACACCTTC.

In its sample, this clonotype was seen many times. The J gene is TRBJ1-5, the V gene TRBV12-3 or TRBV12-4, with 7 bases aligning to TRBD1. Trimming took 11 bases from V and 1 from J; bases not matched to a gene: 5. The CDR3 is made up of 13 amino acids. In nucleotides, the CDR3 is TGTGCCGGATCACAGGGGAGCAATCAGCCCCAGCATTTT. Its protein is CAGSQGSNQPQHF.

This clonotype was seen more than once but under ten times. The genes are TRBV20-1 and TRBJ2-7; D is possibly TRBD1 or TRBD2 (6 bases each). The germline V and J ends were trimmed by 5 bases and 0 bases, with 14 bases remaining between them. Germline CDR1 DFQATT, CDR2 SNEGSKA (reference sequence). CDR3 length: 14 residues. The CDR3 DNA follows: TGCAGTGCTTCCCGGGGGCCCAACTCCTACGAGCAGTACTTC. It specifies CSASRGPNSYEQYF.

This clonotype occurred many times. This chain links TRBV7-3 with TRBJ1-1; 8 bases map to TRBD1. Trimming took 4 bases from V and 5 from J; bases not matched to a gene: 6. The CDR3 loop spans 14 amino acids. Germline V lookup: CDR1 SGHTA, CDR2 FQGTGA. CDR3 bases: TGTGCCAGCAGCTCCACAGGGGGGTTAACTGAAGCTTTCTTT. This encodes CASSSTGGLTEAFF.

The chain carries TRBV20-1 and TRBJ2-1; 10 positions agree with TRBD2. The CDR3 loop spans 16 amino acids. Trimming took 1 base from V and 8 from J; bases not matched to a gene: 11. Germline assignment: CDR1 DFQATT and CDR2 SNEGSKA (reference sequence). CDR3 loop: CSARGGASGRSDEQFF. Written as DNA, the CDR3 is TGCAGTGCTAGAGGAGGAGCTAGCGGGAGATCGGATGAGCAGTTCTTC.

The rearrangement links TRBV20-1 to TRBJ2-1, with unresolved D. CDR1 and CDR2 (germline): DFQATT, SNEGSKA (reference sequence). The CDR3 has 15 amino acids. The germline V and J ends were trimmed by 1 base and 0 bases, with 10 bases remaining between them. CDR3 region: CSARAVLSSYNEQFF. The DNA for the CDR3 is TGCAGTGCTAGAGCGGTCCTAAGCTCCTACAATGAGCAGTTCTTC.

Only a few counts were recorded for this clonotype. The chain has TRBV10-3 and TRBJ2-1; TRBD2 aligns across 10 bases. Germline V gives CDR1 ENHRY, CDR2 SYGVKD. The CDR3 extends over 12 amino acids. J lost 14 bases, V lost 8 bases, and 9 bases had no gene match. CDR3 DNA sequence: TGTGCCATCCGTACTCTAGCGGGAGATGAGTTCTTC. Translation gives CAIRTLAGDEFF.

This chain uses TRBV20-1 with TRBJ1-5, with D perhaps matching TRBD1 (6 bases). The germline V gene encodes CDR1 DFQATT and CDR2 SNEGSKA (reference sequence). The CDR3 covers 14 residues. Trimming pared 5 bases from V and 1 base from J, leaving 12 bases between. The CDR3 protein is CSAPGAGSNQPQHF. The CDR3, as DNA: TGCAGTGCTCCGGGGGCTGGGAGCAATCAGCCCCAGCATTTT.

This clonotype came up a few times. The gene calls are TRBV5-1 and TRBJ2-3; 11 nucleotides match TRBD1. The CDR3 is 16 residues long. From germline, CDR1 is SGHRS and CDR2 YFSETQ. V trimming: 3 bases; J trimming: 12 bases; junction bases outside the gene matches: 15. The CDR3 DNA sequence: TGCGCCAGCAGCTCGGAACATGGACAGGGGGCTTCCCATCAGTATTTT. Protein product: CASSSEHGQGASHQYF.

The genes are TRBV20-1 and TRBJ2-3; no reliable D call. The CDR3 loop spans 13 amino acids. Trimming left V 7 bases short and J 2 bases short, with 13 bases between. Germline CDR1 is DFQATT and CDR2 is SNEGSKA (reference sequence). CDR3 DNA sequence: TGCAGTGTCCTTAGCCCCGCCACAGATACGCAGTATTTT. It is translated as CSVLSPATDTQYF.

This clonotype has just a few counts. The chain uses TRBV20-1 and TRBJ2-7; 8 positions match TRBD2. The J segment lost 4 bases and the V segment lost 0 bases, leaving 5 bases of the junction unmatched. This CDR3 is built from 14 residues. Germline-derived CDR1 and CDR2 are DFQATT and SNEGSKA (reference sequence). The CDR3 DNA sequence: TGCAGTGCTAGAGATGCACTAGCGGAGTACGAGCAGTACTTC. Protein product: CSARDALAEYEQYF.